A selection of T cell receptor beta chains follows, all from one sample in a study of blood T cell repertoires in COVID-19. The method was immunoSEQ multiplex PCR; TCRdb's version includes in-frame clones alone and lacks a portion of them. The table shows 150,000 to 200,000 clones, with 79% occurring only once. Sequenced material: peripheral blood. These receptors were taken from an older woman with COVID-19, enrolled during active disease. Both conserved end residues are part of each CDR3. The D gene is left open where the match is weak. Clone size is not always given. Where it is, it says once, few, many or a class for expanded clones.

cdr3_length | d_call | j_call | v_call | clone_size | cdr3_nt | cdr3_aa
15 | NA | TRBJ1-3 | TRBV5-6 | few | TGTGCCAGCAGCACTATAGGAGTCTCTGGAAACACCATATATTTT | CASSTIGVSGNTIYF
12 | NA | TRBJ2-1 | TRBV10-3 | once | TGTGCCATCAGCTACACCAGGGTTGAGCAGTTCTTC | CAISYTRVEQFF
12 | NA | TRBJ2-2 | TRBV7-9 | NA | TGTGCCAGCAGCCGATCAGCCGGGGAGCTGTTTTTT | CASSRSAGELFF
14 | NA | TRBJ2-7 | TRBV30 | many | TGTGCCTCCAGGAAGGGGGACTACCCCAACGAGCAGTACTTC | CASRKGDYPNEQYF
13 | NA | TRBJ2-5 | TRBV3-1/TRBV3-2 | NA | TGTGCCAGCAGCCAAGATCAGGGAGAGACCCAGTACTTC | CASSQDQGETQYF
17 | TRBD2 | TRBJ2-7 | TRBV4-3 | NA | TGCGCCAGCTCACCCGGGACTAGCGGGAGCTTCTCCTACGAGCAGTACTTC | CASSPGTSGSFSYEQYF
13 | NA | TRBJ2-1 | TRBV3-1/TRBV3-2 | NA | TGTGCCAGCAGCCAATACGGGTACAATGAGCAGTTCTTC | CASSQYGYNEQFF
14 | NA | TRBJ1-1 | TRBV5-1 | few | TGCGCCAGCAGCTTGGGGGCGGGGAACACTGAAGCTTTCTTT | CASSLGAGNTEAFF
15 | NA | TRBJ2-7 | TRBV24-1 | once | TGTGCCACCAGTGTTCTGTCGGGGATACTTGACGAGCAGTACTTC | CATSVLSGILDEQYF
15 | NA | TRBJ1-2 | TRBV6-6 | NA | TGTGCCAGCAGTTACTCGATCCGTGGGGCGCAGGGCTACACCTTC | CASSYSIRGAQGYTF
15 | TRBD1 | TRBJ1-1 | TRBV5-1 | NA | TGCGCCAGCAGCTTACAGGGGGAAGTTGACACTGAAGCTTTCTTT | CASSLQGEVDTEAFF
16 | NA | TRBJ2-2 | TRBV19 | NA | TGTGCCAGTAGTATAGGGCGGCAGCCGTTGGCCGGGGAGCTGTTTTTT | CASSIGRQPLAGELFF
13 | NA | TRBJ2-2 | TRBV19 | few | TGTGCCACTCAGGGGAGGAACACCGGGGAGCTGTTTTTT | CATQGRNTGELFF
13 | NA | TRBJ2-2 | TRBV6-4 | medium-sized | TGTGCCAGCAGTGACACTAGCACCGGGGAGCTGTTTTTT | CASSDTSTGELFF
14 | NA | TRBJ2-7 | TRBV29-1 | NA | TGCAGCGTTGAAGAAGGGGACACTCGCTACGAGCAGTACTTC | CSVEEGDTRYEQYF
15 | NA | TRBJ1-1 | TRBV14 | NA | TGTGCCAGCAGCCAAGGGAGGGCCCCGAACACTGAAGCTTTCTTT | CASSQGRAPNTEAFF
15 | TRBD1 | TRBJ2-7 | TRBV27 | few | TGTGCCAGCAGTCCACGGGACAGGGTCTCCTACGAGCAGTACTTC | CASSPRDRVSYEQYF
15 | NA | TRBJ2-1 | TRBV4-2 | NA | TGTGCCAGCAGCCAAGACTCCCACAACAGCTTCTATCAGTTCTTC | CASSQDSHNSFYQFF
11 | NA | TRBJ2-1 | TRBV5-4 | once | TGTGCCAGCAGCTTGGAAGTAGAACAGTTCTTC | CASSLEVEQFF
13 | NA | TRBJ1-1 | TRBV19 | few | TGTGCCAGTAGTCAGCGGGCCGAGGCTGAAGCTTTCTTT | CASSQRAEAEAFF
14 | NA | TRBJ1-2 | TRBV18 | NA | TGTGCCAGCTCACTGACCCCCCTGGAGGGAGGCTACACCTTC | CASSLTPLEGGYTF
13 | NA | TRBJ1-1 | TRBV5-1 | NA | TGCGCCAGCAGCTTTAAGAGGGACACTGAAGCTTTCTTT | CASSFKRDTEAFF
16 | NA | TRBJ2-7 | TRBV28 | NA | TGTGCCAGCAGTTTATGGGGACTTAGGCCTCCCTACGAGCAGTACTTC | CASSLWGLRPPYEQYF
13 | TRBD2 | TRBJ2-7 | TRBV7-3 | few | TGTGCCAGCAGCACGGGACTAGGCCGTGAGCAGTACTTC | CASSTGLGREQYF
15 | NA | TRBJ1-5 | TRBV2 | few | TGTGCCAGCAGTGAAGCGGCAGGGTTCAATCAGCCCCAGCATTTT | CASSEAAGFNQPQHF
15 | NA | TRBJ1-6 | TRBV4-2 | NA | TGTGCCAGCAGCCAAGCACAGGGTTATAATTCACCCCTCCACTTT | CASSQAQGYNSPLHF
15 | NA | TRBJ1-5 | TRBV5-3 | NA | TGTGCCAGAAGCTTTGCGCAGGACAGTAATCAGCCCCAGCATTTT | CARSFAQDSNQPQHF
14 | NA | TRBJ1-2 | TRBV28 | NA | TGTGCCAGCAGTTTATACAGGGTTAACTATGGCTACACCTTC | CASSLYRVNYGYTF
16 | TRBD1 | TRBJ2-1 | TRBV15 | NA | TGTGCCACCAGCAACCCGACAGGGGCGGACTACAATGAGCAGTTCTTC | CATSNPTGADYNEQFF
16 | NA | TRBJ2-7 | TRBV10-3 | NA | TGTGCCATCAGTGAGTTTGGGCAGGGCCAGATCTACGAGCAGTACTTC | CAISEFGQGQIYEQYF
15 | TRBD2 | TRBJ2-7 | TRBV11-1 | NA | TGTGCCAGCAGCTTAGTTGGCGGGAGCTCCTACGAGCAGTACTTC | CASSLVGGSSYEQYF
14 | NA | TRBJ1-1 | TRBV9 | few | TGTGCCAGCAGCGTAGGGGGGGTAGGCACTGAAGCTTTCTTT | CASSVGGVGTEAFF
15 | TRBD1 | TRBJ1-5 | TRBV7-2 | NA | TGTGCCAGCACCCGTGACAGGGCCAGCAATCAGCCCCAGCATTTT | CASTRDRASNQPQHF
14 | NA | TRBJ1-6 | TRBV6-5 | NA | TGTGCCAGCAGCCGGACATACGATAATTCACCCCTCCACTTT | CASSRTYDNSPLHF
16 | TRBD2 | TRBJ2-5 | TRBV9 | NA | TGTGCCAGCAGCGCCGATAGCGGGAGGGCCGTCGGGACCCAGTACTTC | CASSADSGRAVGTQYF
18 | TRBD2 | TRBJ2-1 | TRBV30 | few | TGTGCCTGGAGTTGGAGGGGGCGCGCTAGCGGGAGAGGAAATGAGCAGTTCTTC | CAWSWRGRASGRGNEQFF
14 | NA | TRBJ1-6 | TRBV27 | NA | TGTGCCAGCTGTTCCGGGATCAATAATTCACCCCTCCACTTT | CASCSGINNSPLHF
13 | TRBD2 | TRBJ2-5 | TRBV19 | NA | TGTGCCAGTAGTCGCGGACTAGCGGGGACCCAGTACTTC | CASSRGLAGTQYF
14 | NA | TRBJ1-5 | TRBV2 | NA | TGTGCCAGCAGCGGGGGGGGGTCAAATCAGCCCCAGCATTTT | CASSGGGSNQPQHF
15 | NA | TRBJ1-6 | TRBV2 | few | TGTGCCAGCAGGTCAACAGGGTCCTATAATTCACCCCTCCACTTT | CASRSTGSYNSPLHF
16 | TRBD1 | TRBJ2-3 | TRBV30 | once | TGTGCCTGGAGGCCAACAGGGGGTTGGAACATAGATACGCAGTATTTT | CAWRPTGGWNIDTQYF
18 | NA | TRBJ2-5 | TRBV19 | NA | TGTGCCAGTAGTATTAGAGGGCCCGGAATGGCGGGAAGAGAGACCCAGTACTTC | CASSIRGPGMAGRETQYF
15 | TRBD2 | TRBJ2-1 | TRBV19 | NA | TGTGCCAGTAGTATAGAAGCGGGACTCTACAATGAGCAGTTCTTC | CASSIEAGLYNEQFF
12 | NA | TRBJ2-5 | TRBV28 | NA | TGTGCCAGCAGTTTTGTGAGCGAGACCCAGTACTTC | CASSFVSETQYF
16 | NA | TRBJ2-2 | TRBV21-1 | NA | TGTGCCAGCACCCAAGGGGGGGTCCCTCGAACCGGGGAGCTGTTTTTT | CASTQGGVPRTGELFF
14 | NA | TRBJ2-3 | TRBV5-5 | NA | TGTGCCAGCAGTGACTACTCGAACACAGATACGCAGTATTTT | CASSDYSNTDTQYF
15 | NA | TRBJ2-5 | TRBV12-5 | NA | TGTGCTAGTGGTTGGGGACTAGGGGGCCGAGAGACCCAGTACTTC | CASGWGLGGRETQYF
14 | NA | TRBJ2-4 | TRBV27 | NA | TGTGCCAGCAGGAGAGGGGGTACCAAAAACATTCAGTACTTC | CASRRGGTKNIQYF
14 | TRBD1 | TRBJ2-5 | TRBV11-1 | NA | TGTGCCAGCAGCCCGGGACAGGTGGGAGAGACCCAGTACTTC | CASSPGQVGETQYF
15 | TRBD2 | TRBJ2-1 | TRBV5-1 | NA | TGCGCCAGCAGCTTGCTCAGCGGGGCTTACAATGAGCAGTTCTTC | CASSLLSGAYNEQFF
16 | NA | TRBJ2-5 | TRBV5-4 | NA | TGTGCCAGCAGCTTTGGGGCAGGGGTCGGGCAAGAGACCCAGTACTTC | CASSFGAGVGQETQYF